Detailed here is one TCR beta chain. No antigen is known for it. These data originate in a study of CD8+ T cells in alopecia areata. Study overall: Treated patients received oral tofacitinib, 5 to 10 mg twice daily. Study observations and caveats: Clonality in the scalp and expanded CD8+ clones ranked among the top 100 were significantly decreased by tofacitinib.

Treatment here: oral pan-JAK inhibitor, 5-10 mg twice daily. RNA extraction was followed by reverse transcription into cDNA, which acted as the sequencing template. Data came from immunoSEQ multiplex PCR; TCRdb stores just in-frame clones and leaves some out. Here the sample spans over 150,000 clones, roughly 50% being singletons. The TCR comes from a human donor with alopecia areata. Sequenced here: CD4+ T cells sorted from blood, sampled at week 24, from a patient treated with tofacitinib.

CDR3 in amino acids: CASSQGGLETQYF. CDR3 in DNA: TGCGCCAGCAGCCAGGGGGGCCTGGAGACCCAGTACTTC. This chain joins TRBV4-1 and TRBJ2-5; D is tentatively TRBD1 or TRBD2 (6 bases each). Germline V gene lookup returns CDR1 MGHRA and CDR2 YSYEKL. V gave up 3 bases and J gave up 5 bases, with 10 bases separating them. The CDR3 loop spans 13 amino acids.